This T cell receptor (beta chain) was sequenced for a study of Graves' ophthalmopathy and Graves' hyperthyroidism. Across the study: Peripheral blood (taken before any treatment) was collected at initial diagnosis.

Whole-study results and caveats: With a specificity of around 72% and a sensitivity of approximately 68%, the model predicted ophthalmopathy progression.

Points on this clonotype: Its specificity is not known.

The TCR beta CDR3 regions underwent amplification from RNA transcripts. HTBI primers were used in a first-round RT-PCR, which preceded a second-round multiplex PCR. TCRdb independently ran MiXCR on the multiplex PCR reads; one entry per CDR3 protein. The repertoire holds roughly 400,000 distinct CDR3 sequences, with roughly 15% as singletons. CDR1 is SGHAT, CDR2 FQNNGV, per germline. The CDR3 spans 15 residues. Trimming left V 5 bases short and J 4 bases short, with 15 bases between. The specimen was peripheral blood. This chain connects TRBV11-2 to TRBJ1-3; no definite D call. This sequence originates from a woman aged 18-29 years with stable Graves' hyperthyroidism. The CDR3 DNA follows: TGTGCCAGCAGCAGGGTGGGAAAGGCCGGAAACACCATATATTTT. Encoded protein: CASSRVGKAGNTIYF.